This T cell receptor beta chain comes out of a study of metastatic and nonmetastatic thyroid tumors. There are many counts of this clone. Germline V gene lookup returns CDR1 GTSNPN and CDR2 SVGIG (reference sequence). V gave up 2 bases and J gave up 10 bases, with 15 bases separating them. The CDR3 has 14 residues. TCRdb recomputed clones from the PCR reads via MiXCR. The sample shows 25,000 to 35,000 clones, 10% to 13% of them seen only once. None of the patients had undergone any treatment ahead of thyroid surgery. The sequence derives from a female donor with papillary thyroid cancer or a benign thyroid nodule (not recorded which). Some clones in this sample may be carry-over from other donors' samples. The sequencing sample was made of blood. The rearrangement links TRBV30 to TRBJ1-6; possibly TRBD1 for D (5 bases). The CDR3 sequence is CAWSRTGFRSPLHF. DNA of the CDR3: TGTGCCTGGAGTAGAACAGGTTTTAGGTCACCCCTCCACTTT.